This TCR beta chain was captured in a study of cytomegalovirus exposure and HLA in healthy donors. Study-level results: The sole available immune exposure information was CMV serostatus. The authors later linked a missense DCLRE1C variant to TCR beta V- and J-gene trimming.

Worth noting for this clone: Antigen specificity is unknown.

Amplification used 60 Vbeta primers and 13 Jbeta primers. Sequenced by immunoSEQ multiplex PCR; TCRdb stores in-frame clones only, minus some. Found here are about 220,000 clones, 76% of them singletons; the top ten hold under 0.8%. J lost 4 bases, V lost 4 bases, and 7 bases had no gene match. The germline V gene has CDR1 SGHNT and CDR2 YYREEE (reference sequence). This CDR3 is 15 amino acids long. The sequenced material came from PBMCs. The source is a man aged 18 to 29 in good health and CMV-seronegative. The genes are TRBV5-4 and TRBJ2-5; the match to TRBD2 covers 10 bases. CDR3: CASSQVLAGAETQYF. CDR3 sequence (DNA): TGTGCCAGCAGCCAAGTCCTAGCGGGAGCAGAGACCCAGTACTTC. Full variable domain (outside the CDR3, taken from reference TRBV5-4 and TRBJ2-5): ETGVTQSPTHLIKTRGQQVTLRCSSQSGHNTVSWYQQALGQGPQFIFQYYREEENGRGNFPPRFSGLQFPNYSSELNVNALELDDSALYLCASSQVLAGAETQYFGPGTRLLVL.